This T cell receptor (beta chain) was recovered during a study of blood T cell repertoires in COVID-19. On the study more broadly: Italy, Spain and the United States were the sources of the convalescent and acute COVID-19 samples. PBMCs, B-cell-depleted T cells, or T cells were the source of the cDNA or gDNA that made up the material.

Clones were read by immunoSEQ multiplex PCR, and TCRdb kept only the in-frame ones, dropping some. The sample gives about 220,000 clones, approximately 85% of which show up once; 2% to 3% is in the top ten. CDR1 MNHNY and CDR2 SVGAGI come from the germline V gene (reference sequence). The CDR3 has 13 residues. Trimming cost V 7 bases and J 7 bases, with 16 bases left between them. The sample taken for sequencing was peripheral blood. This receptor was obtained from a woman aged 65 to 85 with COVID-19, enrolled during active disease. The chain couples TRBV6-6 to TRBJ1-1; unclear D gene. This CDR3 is CASTQGGLGEAFF. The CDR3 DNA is TGTGCCAGCACCCAAGGCGGCCTGGGTGAAGCTTTCTTT.